These 6 T cell receptor beta chains came from one sample sequenced in a study of beta chain features in type 1 diabetes. Expressed TCRB transcripts got sequenced, as all isolated RNA was reverse transcribed. TCRdb's table, derived via immunoSEQ multiplex PCR, lists solely in-frame clones and lacks some. The sample consists of roughly 250,000 clones, more than 9% of them appearing once. Material for sequencing was naive CD4+ T cells from blood. These receptors were taken from a woman under 30 in good health.

This clone appeared many times. The rearrangement joins TRBV7-2 to TRBJ2-1; 11 positions agree with TRBD2. The junction had 4 bases not matched to a gene; V was cut back by 1 base and J by 5 bases. The CDR3 length is 16 residues. The germline V gene has CDR1 SGHTA and CDR2 FQGNSA. The CDR3 nucleotides read TGTGCCAGCAGCTTAGGTCTAGCGGGAGGCCACAATGAGCAGTTCTTC. Translation gives CASSLGLAGGHNEQFF.

This clone appeared a few times. The chain links TRBV19 to TRBJ2-7; 8 bases are a match to TRBD1. Germline trimming cut 4 bases from V and 3 bases from J; bases unmatched to any gene: 2. CDR1 and CDR2 from the germline V gene are LNHDA and SQIVND (reference sequence). The CDR3 loop spans 13 amino acids. The CDR3, as DNA: TGTGCCAGTAGTAGGGACAGGAACTACGAGCAGTACTTC. Translation gives CASSRDRNYEQYF.

The chain links TRBV6-1 to TRBJ2-7; 7 positions agree with TRBD1. Germline CDR1 reads MNHNS; CDR2 reads SASEGT. J gave up 2 bases and V 7 bases, and 8 bases lay outside the gene matches. The CDR3 covers 14 residues. The CDR3 DNA follows: TGTGCCAGCACTCCACGAGGGGGCCCCTACGAGCAGTACTTC. Its translation is CASTPRGGPYEQYF.

This clone has only a few counts. This chain uses TRBV30 with TRBJ1-5; D is possibly TRBD1 (6 bases). CDR3 length: 15 residues. Trimming took 2 bases from V and 3 from J, leaving 14 bases between them. Looked up from germline, CDR1 is GTSNPN and CDR2 is SVGIG (reference sequence). DNA of the CDR3: TGTGCCTGGAGTTCCGGACAGACTCCCAATCAGCCCCAGCATTTT. Amino acids: CAWSSGQTPNQPQHF.

This clone turned up a few times. The chain is built from TRBV19 and TRBJ2-1, with D tentatively TRBD2 (5 bases). Germline-derived CDR1 and CDR2 are LNHDA and SQIVND (reference sequence). The CDR3 runs to 14 residues. Deletions cut 8 bases from V and 5 bases from J, with 16 bases between. CDR3 DNA: TGTGCCAGTGCCGCCTGGGCGGGTAACAATGAGCAGTTCTTC. Amino acids: CASAAWAGNNEQFF.

This clone came up a few times. The rearrangement uses TRBV2 and TRBJ2-1, with 9 bases matching TRBD1. The CDR3 runs to 14 residues. V was clipped by 5 bases and J by 3 bases; unmatched bases: 2. The germline gives CDR1 SNHLY, CDR2 FYNNEI. CDR3 nucleotide sequence: TGTGCCAGCAGTCTGGGACAGGGCTACAATGAGCAGTTCTTC. Translated, it gives CASSLGQGYNEQFF.